This entry describes one T cell receptor beta chain. In its sample, this clone was seen a few times. No cognate antigen has been identified for it. Nothing much larger sits one base from this clone, and base qualities are not available. The data derive from a study of blood T cell repertoires in COVID-19 (dated by TCRdb to 2020 to 2021). For the wider study: The collaborator samples originated in the United States, Italy and Spain and spanned the acute and convalescent phases of COVID-19. Subjects who had been exposed to COVID-19, were actively infected with it, or had recovered from it provided the deeply sampled blood TCRbeta repertoires that made up the dataset. The material from the prospective study consisted of cDNA or gDNA derived from T cells, B-cell-depleted T cells, or PBMCs. A freely available public database, intended as a resource for researchers studying the immune response to SARS-CoV-2, is where the repertoires were released. Samples came from the ongoing ImmuneRACE study (first 160 participants) plus 1,254 subjects from 6 global collaborators. Sample metadata almost always included a de-identified subject ID, COVID-19 status, age in years and sex. Where HLA class I and class II types were available, the types were taken from metadata supplied by the sample provider, not from assay-based typing.

CDR1 and CDR2 (GTSNPN, SVGIG) derive from the germline V gene (reference sequence). Relative to germline, V is 4 bases shorter and J is 0 bases shorter, with 7 bases between their ends. Spanning cysteine to phenylalanine, the CDR3 consists of 13 amino acids. Left in the record is the CDR3 DNA by itself, 39 bases read in frame from the first base. Collaborating institutions collected whole blood in K2EDTA tubes following their own protocols. For TCRbeta analysis, collaborators shipped samples in one of three forms: frozen whole blood, isolated PBMCs, or DNA extracted from either of those sample types. Overall study results and their limits: The amount of clinical and demographic metadata varied by source and participant and was provided uncurated.

The immunoSEQ Assay, a bias-controlled multiplex PCR, was used to amplify TCRbeta CDR3 regions from genomic DNA. Per the authors' processing: Within the assay, amplification of reference gene primers was used to estimate how many nucleated cells each sample contained. To quantify the absolute abundance of each unique TCRbeta CDR3 rearrangement, sequence reads were collapsed and filtered. For each sample, productive Simpson clonality was calculated as the square root of Simpson's diversity index over productive rearrangements. TCRdb stores this immuneACCESS table with in-frame sequences only. Part of the clones is absent; in the studies checked, under half of the shortfall reflects unresolved V genes, and no reason is known for the rest. V and J calls and clone size come straight from that table; D and trimming were deduced from the DNA. This sample lists tens of thousands of clones; around 90% were detected once. The ten largest clones take up approximately 4.6% of the sample.

The sample was peripheral blood. The rearranged chain carries TRBV30 and TRBJ1-3; the D gene is perhaps TRBD1, on 6 matching bases. The sequence came from a human donor in a cohort sampled during active COVID-19. The DNA sequence follows: TGTGCCTGGACAGGGGACTCTGGAAACACCATATATTTT. Its coded protein is CAWTGDSGNTIYF.